This T cell receptor (beta chain) was recovered during a study of T cells in narcolepsy (dated by TCRdb to the late 2010s). Broadly, across the study: Healthy control donors were enrolled in the study alongside patients who had narcolepsy type 1 or type 2 (NT1, NT2). The study sought autoreactive T cells targeting hypocretin neuron self-antigens (hypocretin, TRIB2) in narcolepsy patients, using TCR Vbeta sequencing to track clonotypes in blood and CSF. Overall study outcomes, separate from this receptor: Autoreactive clonotypes were reported to be detected serially in the blood of the same patients and of different patients, but not in the blood of healthy controls. In plots comparing CSF and blood CD4+ T cell clonotypes from the same patient, HCRT-specific and TRIB2-specific autoreactive clonotypes were highlighted.

Per the germline V gene, SNHLY is the CDR1 and FYNNEI is the CDR2. The junction carries 20 bases between V and J, which are trimmed by 6 bases and 8 bases respectively. The CDR3, cysteine through phenylalanine, is 15 amino acids long. CDR3 DNA only is kept here, 45 bases in frame from base 1. To allow TCR Vbeta sequencing and a comparison with CSF CD8+ T cells, memory CD8+ T cells were sorted ex vivo from the blood of patients. To prepare the library, the immunoSEQ multiplex PCR assay was applied. As stored in TCRdb, this immuneACCESS dataset retains in-frame rearrangements with V and J assigned. A fraction of the clones does not appear; measured against another copy, unresolved V genes explain less than half of the discrepancy, and the remainder lacks a known reason. Here the sample has 15,000 or so clones; roughly two thirds occur a single time. The ten largest clones represent around 15% of the sample.

As to this clone: The antigen it binds to is not known. The sample holds no much larger clone one base away, and base qualities are not on file.

The TCR sequence derives from a human donor with narcolepsy. What was sequenced was CD45RA- memory CD8+ T cells from PBMCs. The cell subset or site label corresponds to: memory T cells sorted ex vivo from peripheral blood. The chain is made from TRBV2 and TRBJ2-1, with TRBD2 tentatively as D gene (6 bases match). In nucleotides, the sequence is TGTGCCAGCAGGCTAGGGACTTCCGGGGTATATGAGCAGTTCTTC. This sequence encodes CASRLGTSGVYEQFF.